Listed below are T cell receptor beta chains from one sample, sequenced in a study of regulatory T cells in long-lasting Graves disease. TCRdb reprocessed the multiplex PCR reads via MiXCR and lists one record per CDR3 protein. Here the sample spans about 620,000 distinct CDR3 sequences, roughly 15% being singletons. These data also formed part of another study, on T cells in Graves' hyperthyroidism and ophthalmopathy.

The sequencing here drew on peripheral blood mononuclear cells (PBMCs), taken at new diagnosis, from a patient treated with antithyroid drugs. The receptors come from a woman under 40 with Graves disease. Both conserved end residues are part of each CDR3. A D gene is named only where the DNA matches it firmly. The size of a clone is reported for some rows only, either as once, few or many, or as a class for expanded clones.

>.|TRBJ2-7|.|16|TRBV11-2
TGTGCCAGCAGCTACGGGGGAAGCCGGGGGTCCTACGAGCAGTACTTC
CASSYGGSRGSYEQYF
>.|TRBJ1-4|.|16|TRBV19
TGTGCCAGTAGTCGAGGAGGTGCCGGAATACGTGAAAAACTGTTTTTT
CASSRGGAGIREKLFF
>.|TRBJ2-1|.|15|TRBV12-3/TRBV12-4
TGTGCCAGCAGTTTCGAGCGGAGAGTGTACAATGAGCAGTTCTTC
CASSFERRVYNEQFF
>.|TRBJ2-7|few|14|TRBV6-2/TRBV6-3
TGTGCCAGCAGTTCCCCTTGGGGGTCCTACGAGCAGTACTTC
CASSSPWGSYEQYF
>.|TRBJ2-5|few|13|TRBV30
TGTGCCTGGACCGGGGTGTACCAAGAGACCCAGTACTTC
CAWTGVYQETQYF
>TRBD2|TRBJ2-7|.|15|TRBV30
TGTGCCTGGAGTGTAGGTACTAGCGGGACACCGGAGCAGTACTTC
CAWSVGTSGTPEQYF
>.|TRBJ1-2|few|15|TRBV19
TGTGCCAGTAGTATAGCACCACAGGGTAACTATGGCTACACCTTC
CASSIAPQGNYGYTF
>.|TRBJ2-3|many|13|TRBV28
TGTGCCAGCAGACGGGGTGGCACAGATACGCAGTATTTT
CASRRGGTDTQYF
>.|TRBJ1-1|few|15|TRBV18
TGTGCCAGCTCACCACTTACGGCCGGGAACACTGAAGCTTTCTTT
CASSPLTAGNTEAFF
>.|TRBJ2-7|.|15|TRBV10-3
TGTGCCATCAGTGGACGAAGCTCGGGGGTGGGCGAGCAGTACTTC
CAISGRSSGVGEQYF
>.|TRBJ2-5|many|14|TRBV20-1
TGCAGTGCTAGAGATATGTGGGATCAAGAGACCCAGTACTTC
CSARDMWDQETQYF
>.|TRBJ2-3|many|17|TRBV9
TGTGCCAGCAGCGTAGAGGGGGGTCGGGACTACTCAGATACGCAGTATTTT
CASSVEGGRDYSDTQYF
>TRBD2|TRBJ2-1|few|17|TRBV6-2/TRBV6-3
TGTGCCAGCAGTTACTCCGGAGTTAGCGGGAGTTTCAATGAGCAGTTCTTC
CASSYSGVSGSFNEQFF
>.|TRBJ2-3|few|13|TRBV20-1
TGCAGTGCTAGGTTCACCGCGAGTAGTACGCAGTATTTT
CSARFTASSTQYF
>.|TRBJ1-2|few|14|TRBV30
TGTGCCTGGAGAGGGGTTATTTTCAACTATGGCTACACCTTC
CAWRGVIFNYGYTF
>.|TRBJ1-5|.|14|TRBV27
TGTGCCAGCACCCCGCGGTATAGCAATCAGCCCCAGCATTTT
CASTPRYSNQPQHF
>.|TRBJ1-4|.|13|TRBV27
TGTGCCAGCCCGACCGGGGGGGTAGAAAAACTGTTTTTT
CASPTGGVEKLFF
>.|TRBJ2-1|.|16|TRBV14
TGTGCCAGCAGCCAAGGGAGGGGTCTACTAATCAATGAGCAGTTCTTC
CASSQGRGLLINEQFF
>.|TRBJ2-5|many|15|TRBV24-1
TGTGCCACCAGTGATTTAGAGGGTAGCCAAGAGACCCAGTACTTC
CATSDLEGSQETQYF
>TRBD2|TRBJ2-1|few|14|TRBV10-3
TGTGCCTCCGGGAGGACTAGCGGGTTAAATGAGCAGTTCTTC
CASGRTSGLNEQFF
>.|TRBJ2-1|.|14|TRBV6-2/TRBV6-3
TGTGCCACCGAGGGACATGCGCTCGGCAATGAGCAGTTCTTC
CATEGHALGNEQFF
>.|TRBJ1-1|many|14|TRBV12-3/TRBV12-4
TGTGCCAGCAGCTTTCGGGGGGGCGTCACTGAAGCTTTCTTT
CASSFRGGVTEAFF
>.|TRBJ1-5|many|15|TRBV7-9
TGTGCCAGCAGCTTAATAGGGGCCCGCAATCAGCCCCAGCATTTT
CASSLIGARNQPQHF
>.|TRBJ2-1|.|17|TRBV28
TGTGCCAGCATTAGGGGGCTAGTCGGGAGAATCAACAATGAGCAGTTCTTC
CASIRGLVGRINNEQFF